These 26 T cell receptor beta chains came from one sample sequenced in a study of CD8+ T cells in alopecia areata. RNA was extracted and reverse transcribed into cDNA as the sequencing template. Using immunoSEQ multiplex PCR, the repertoire was profiled, and TCRdb retains in-frame clones only, with some absent. The table lists 200,000 to 250,000 clones, under 60% of them singletons, with roughly 1.6% in the top ten. Treatment noted: oral pan-JAK inhibitor, 5-10 mg twice daily. The input for sequencing was CD4+ T cells sorted from blood, taken at week 4, from a patient treated with tofacitinib. These receptors originate from a human donor with alopecia areata.

V usage is TRBV13 and J usage is TRBJ1-2; no clear D. Per the germline V gene, CDR1 is PRHDT and CDR2 is FYEKMQ (reference sequence). The CDR3 loop spans 14 amino acids. V was shortened by 0 bases and J by 4 bases, with 9 bases between the two germline ends. This CDR3 is CASSLGRGSYGYTF. CDR3 sequence (DNA): TGTGCCAGCAGCTTAGGCCGGGGTTCCTATGGCTACACCTTC.

This clone was detected a few times. The chain employs TRBV5-1 and TRBJ2-7, with 7 positions matching TRBD1. V shed 4 bases, J shed 3 bases, and the junction held 7 bases outside the gene matches. The CDR3 runs 14 residues. CDR1 is SGHRS and CDR2 is YFSETQ in the germline V gene. CDR3 loop: CASSTGQQIYEQYF. In nucleotides, the CDR3 is TGCGCCAGCAGCACGGGACAGCAGATCTACGAGCAGTACTTC.

The chain carries TRBV7-2 and TRBJ2-4, with D perhaps assigned TRBD1 or TRBD2 (5 bases each). Germline V CDR1 and CDR2: SGHTA, FQGNSA. The ends were cut back, 3 bases at V and 9 bases at J, with 15 bases in the middle. This CDR3 has 14 residues. The CDR3 is CASSLLSERGIQYF. As DNA, the CDR3 is TGTGCCAGCAGCTTGTTGAGCGAGAGGGGCATTCAGTACTTC.

This chain links TRBV4-3 with TRBJ1-6; D perhaps matches TRBD1 (5 bases). Per germline, CDR1 LGHNA and CDR2 YSLEER. This CDR3 is built from 16 residues. V was trimmed by 0 bases and J by 10 bases, leaving 16 bases between them. The CDR3 protein is CASSQDFGQGGSPLHF. CDR3 nucleotides: TGCGCCAGCAGCCAAGACTTTGGCCAGGGAGGATCACCCCTCCACTTT.

This clone was seen a handful of times. V gene TRBV4-3 combines with J gene TRBJ1-6; a possible D gene is TRBD1 (5 bases). CDR1 is LGHNA and CDR2 is YSLEER in the germline V gene. V was trimmed by 0 bases and J by 9 bases, leaving 15 bases between them. The CDR3 is made up of 16 amino acids. The chain's CDR3 is CASSQDRGERGSPLHF. The CDR3 nucleotides are TGCGCCAGCAGCCAAGATCGAGGGGAGAGGGGTTCACCCCTCCACTTT.

The V gene is TRBV11-3, the J gene TRBJ2-5; D ambiguous. The end of the DNA is better explained by TRBJ2-7, so the J call may be wrong. The CDR3 runs to 12 residues. In germline, CDR1 is SGHNT, CDR2 YENEEA. The chain's CDR3 is CASSWKEYEQYF. CDR3 DNA sequence: TGTGCCAGCAGCTGGAAGGAGTACGAGCAGTACTTC.

J is TRBJ2-3 and V is TRBV15; D is uncertain. CDR1 is LNHNV, CDR2 YYDKDF, per germline (reference sequence). The V end was cut by 0 bases, the J end by 3 bases, with 10 bases between. The CDR3 sequence is 15 residues long. In DNA, the CDR3 is TGTGCCACCAGCAGAGATACAGCTCAGACAGATACGCAGTATTTT. The encoded protein is CATSRDTAQTDTQYF. The entire variable domain, with the rest obtained from reference TRBV15 and TRBJ2-3, is as follows: DAMVIQNPRYQVTQFGKPVTLSCSQTLNHNVMYWYQQKSSQAPKLLFHYYDKDFNNEADTPDNFQSRRPNTSFCFLDIRSPGLGDTAMYLCATSRDTAQTDTQYFGPGTRLTVL.

This clone appeared a single time. The V and J genes are TRBV7-9 and TRBJ2-7; 9 bases fit TRBD1. CDR3 length: 17 residues. From germline, CDR1 is SEHNR and CDR2 FQNEAQ (reference sequence). The V and J ends lost 1 base and 3 bases, in that order; junction bases with no gene match: 10. In DNA, the CDR3 is TGTGCCAGCAGCTTAGGCCTCGGACAGGGGAAGTTCTACGAGCAGTACTTC. It encodes CASSLGLGQGKFYEQYF.

V gene TRBV5-1 combines with J gene TRBJ2-7; D not resolved. This CDR3 is built from 14 residues. Germline CDR1 is SGHRS and CDR2 is YFSETQ. V lost 0 bases, J lost 5 bases, and 12 bases lay in between. This CDR3 is CASSLEGRGHEQYF. The CDR3, as DNA: TGCGCCAGCAGCTTGGAGGGCAGAGGCCACGAGCAGTACTTC.

The V and J genes are TRBV7-3 and TRBJ2-3, with TRBD2 matching over 9 bases. After removal of 3 bases from V and 6 bases from J, the junction contained 7 bases not matched to a gene. The CDR3 sequence is 15 residues long. Per the germline V gene, CDR1 is SGHTA and CDR2 is FQGTGA. The DNA of the CDR3 is TGTGCCAGCAGCTTTCCCGGGACTAGCAGGGATACGCAGTATTTT. Its protein product is CASSFPGTSRDTQYF.

The rearrangement links TRBV29-1 to TRBJ2-1; either TRBD1 or TRBD2 may supply D (6 bases each). V lost 6 bases and J 15 bases, leaving 21 bases between the germline ends. The CDR3 spans 12 residues. Per germline, CDR1 SQVTM and CDR2 ANQGSEA. The CDR3 nucleotides read TGCAGCGTGGGGGGCTTTCGGGCCAGCCGGTTCTTC. Its protein product is CSVGGFRASRFF.

CDR3 sequence reads: CASSQSGRESDEQYF. In DNA, the CDR3 is TGCGCCAGCAGCCAGAGCGGGCGCGAGAGTGACGAGCAGTACTTC. The chain recombines TRBV4-3 with TRBJ2-7; tentatively, D is TRBD2 (6 bases). This CDR3 has 15 residues. Germline CDR1 and CDR2: LGHNA and YSLEER. Trimming took 3 bases from V and 5 from J, leaving 17 bases between them.

The rearrangement joins TRBV5-4 to TRBJ2-2, with 8 bases lining up with TRBD1. Looked up from germline, CDR1 is SGHNT and CDR2 is YYREEE (reference sequence). This CDR3 contains 16 residues. The V and J ends lost 0 bases and 1 base, in that order; junction bases with no gene match: 2. The CDR3 protein is CASSLAGQGNTGELFF. CDR3 DNA: TGTGCCAGCAGCTTGGCCGGACAGGGGAACACCGGGGAGCTGTTTTTT.

The chain links TRBV7-9 to TRBJ2-5; 9 positions agree with TRBD1. CDR1 is SEHNR and CDR2 is FQNEAQ in the germline V gene (reference sequence). This CDR3 has 14 residues. V gave up 5 bases and J gave up 3 bases; unmatched junction bases: 4. The CDR3 sequence: CASSERTGEETQYF. The CDR3 DNA follows: TGTGCCAGCAGCGAGAGGACAGGGGAAGAGACCCAGTACTTC. Full variable domain (rest looked up from reference TRBV7-9 and TRBJ2-5): DTGVSQNPRHKITKRGQNVTFRCDPISEHNRLYWYRQTLGQGPEFLTYFQNEAQLEKSRLLSDRFSAERPKGSFSTLEIQRTEQGDSAMYLCASSERTGEETQYFGPGTRLLVL.

The chain combines TRBV27 with TRBJ1-6; TRBD1 might be the D (6 bases). The V end lost 5 bases, the J end lost 7 bases, and 15 bases lay between the germline ends. Germline loops: CDR1 MNHEY, CDR2 SMNVEV (reference sequence). This CDR3 has 15 amino acids. The chain's CDR3 is CASSPRWQGNSPLHF. In DNA form, the CDR3 reads TGTGCCAGCAGTCCCCGTTGGCAGGGGAATTCACCCCTCCACTTT.

This rearrangement joins TRBV29-1 to TRBJ2-6, with D unresolved. CDR3 length equals 13 residues. The germline V and J ends were trimmed by 5 bases and 1 base, with 6 bases remaining between them. CDR1 is SQVTM, CDR2 ANQGSEA, per germline. Written as DNA, the CDR3 is TGCAGCGTTCTAGAATCTGGGGCCAACGTCCTGACTTTC. Encoded protein: CSVLESGANVLTF. Full variable domain (remainder filled in from reference TRBV29-1 and TRBJ2-6): SAVISQKPSRDICQRGTSLTIQCQVDSQVTMMFWYRQQPGQSLTLIATANQGSEATYESGFVIDKFPISRPNLTFSTLTVSNMSPEDSSIYLCSVLESGANVLTFGAGSRLTVL.

This clone has a handful of counts. The rearrangement joins TRBV18 to TRBJ2-7; possible D gene TRBD2, 6 bases. Germline CDR1 and CDR2: KGHSH and LQKENI. The CDR3 totals 13 residues. Trimming shortened V by 3 bases and J by 5 bases, and 11 bases separated the two germline ends. This chain's CDR3 is CASSPGGGHEQYF. In DNA, the CDR3 is TGTGCCAGCTCACCGGGAGGTGGGCACGAGCAGTACTTC.

This clone was detected only a few times. The J gene is TRBJ2-1, the V gene TRBV7-2, with a weak D call TRBD1 (6 bases). The CDR3 runs to 14 residues. Trimming took off 7 bases at V and 0 bases at J, with 10 bases between the two ends. In germline, CDR1 is SGHTA, CDR2 FQGNSA. The CDR3 reads CASTDRSSYNEQFF. CDR3 bases: TGTGCCAGCACCGACAGGAGCTCCTACAATGAGCAGTTCTTC.

The sample holds a few counts of this clone. The V gene is TRBV29-1, the J gene TRBJ2-1, with D perhaps TRBD1 (5 bases). CDR3 length equals 12 residues. Looked up from germline, CDR1 is SQVTM and CDR2 is ANQGSEA. V was pared by 4 bases and J by 8 bases, with 12 bases between. The CDR3 here is CSVGRGGYEQFF. DNA for the CDR3: TGCAGCGTTGGTAGGGGCGGCTATGAGCAGTTCTTC.

This clone has more than one count but fewer than ten. The chain joins TRBV2 to TRBJ2-2; no definite D call. Germline V lookup: CDR1 SNHLY, CDR2 FYNNEI. The CDR3 runs to 13 residues. V was cut by 4 bases and J by 2 bases, with 5 bases left in between. The CDR3 sequence is CASSVGNTGELFF. The CDR3 nucleotides read TGTGCCAGCAGTGTAGGAAACACCGGGGAGCTGTTTTTT.

The chain uses TRBV7-9 and TRBJ2-5; 12 bases fit TRBD2. The V gene's germline CDR1 is SEHNR and CDR2 FQNEAQ (reference sequence). Germline trimming cut 4 bases from V and 3 bases from J; bases unmatched to any gene: 6. The CDR3 has 16 residues. The CDR3 nucleotides are TGTGCCAGCAGCTCCGCCCGGACTAGCGGGGAAGAGACCCAGTACTTC. Its protein product is CASSSARTSGEETQYF. The variable domain in full, completed from reference TRBV7-9 and TRBJ2-5, reads DTGVSQNPRHKITKRGQNVTFRCDPISEHNRLYWYRQTLGQGPEFLTYFQNEAQLEKSRLLSDRFSAERPKGSFSTLEIQRTEQGDSAMYLCASSSARTSGEETQYFGPGTRLLVL.

This clone was detected a few times. The rearrangement links TRBV30 to TRBJ1-1; possibly TRBD1 for D (5 bases). V shed 1 base and J shed 5 bases, with 14 bases lying between them. The CDR3 is made up of 14 amino acids. Germline lookup yields CDR1 GTSNPN and CDR2 SVGIG (reference sequence). In DNA form, the CDR3 reads TGTGCCTGGAGTGAACAGGTGCTAAGGACTGAAGCTTTCTTT. Its translation: CAWSEQVLRTEAFF.

The chain combines TRBV27 with TRBJ1-6; 7 bases match TRBD1. The V and J ends lost 10 bases and 6 bases, in that order; junction bases with no gene match: 6. CDR1 and CDR2 from the germline V gene are MNHEY and SMNVEV (reference sequence). The CDR3 runs to 13 residues. CDR3 sequence (DNA): TGTGCCACTAGGGGACAGCTTAATTCACCCCTCCACTTT. Its protein product is CATRGQLNSPLHF.

To note about this clone: Other DNA sequences in the same sample also yield this CDR3. The chain employs TRBV29-1 and TRBJ1-2; TRBD1 aligns across 10 bases. The V gene end was trimmed by 6 bases and the J gene end by 4 bases; junction bases not matched to a gene: 2. This CDR3 contains 12 residues. Germline assignment: CDR1 SQVTM and CDR2 ANQGSEA. CDR3 nucleotides: TGCAGCGTCGGGGACAGGGGCTATGGCTACACCTTC. Amino acid sequence: CSVGDRGYGYTF. Full variable domain (missing parts from reference TRBV29-1 and TRBJ1-2): SAVISQKPSRDICQRGTSLTIQCQVDSQVTMMFWYRQQPGQSLTLIATANQGSEATYESGFVIDKFPISRPNLTFSTLTVSNMSPEDSSIYLCSVGDRGYGYTFGSGTRLTVV.

The chain carries TRBV30 and TRBJ2-2, with a tentative D call TRBD2 (5 bases). Trimming removed 4 bases at V and 4 bases at J, with 22 bases between. Looked up from germline, CDR1 is GTSNPN and CDR2 is SVGIG (reference sequence). This CDR3 is 17 amino acids long. The CDR3 protein is CAWKEASMVPFTGELFF. In nucleotides, the CDR3 is TGTGCCTGGAAGGAGGCCAGTATGGTTCCCTTCACCGGGGAGCTGTTTTTT.

CDR3 in amino acids: CASAADPPSSYEQYF. CDR3 coding DNA: TGCGCCAGCGCAGCCGACCCACCAAGCTCCTACGAGCAGTACTTC. V and J are TRBV5-1 and TRBJ2-5; D is uncertain. The J call may be in error: the DNA end matches TRBJ2-7 better. Per the germline V gene, CDR1 is SGHRS and CDR2 is YFSETQ. CDR3 size: 15 residues.